A single sample gave rise to the 11 T cell receptor beta chains below, sequenced in a study of human T cells and chemical hapten exposure. TCRdb fed the RACE reads into MiXCR, producing one record per CDR3 protein. This table has some 81,000 distinct CDR3 sequences, about 6.8% appearing once. Described time point: patch test 1, 2 weeks after DPC sensitization. The treatment here: therapeutic diphenylcyclopropenone sensitization with weekly scalp DPC. This specimen consisted of whole blood, obtained in connection with sensitization to the hapten diphenylcyclopropenone (DPC). All receptors come from a woman in her twenties or thirties with alopecia areata. Some clones in this sample may be carry-over from other donors' samples.

Ten or more counts support this clonotype. CDR3 coding DNA: TGTGCCAGCTCACTTGATGGACCCTCAACTTACAATGAGCAGTTCTTC. Translation: CASSLDGPSTYNEQFF. This chain joins TRBV18 and TRBJ2-1; no clear D gene. Germline V lookup: CDR1 KGHSH, CDR2 LQKENI. The CDR3 has 16 amino acids. Trimming took 4 bases from V and 4 from J, leaving 17 bases between them.

Only a few counts were recorded for this clonotype. This rearrangement joins TRBV12-3 or TRBV12-4 to TRBJ1-1; D is unresolved. V was shortened by 4 bases and J by 1 base, with 7 bases between the two germline ends. CDR3 length equals 13 residues. This CDR3 reads CASSCWWNTEAFF. CDR3 bases: TGTGCCAGCAGTTGTTGGTGGAACACTGAAGCTTTCTTT.

The V and J genes are TRBV5-6 and TRBJ1-3; D is ambiguous. CDR3 length: 13 amino acids. The V end was cut by 5 bases, the J end by 1 base, with 7 bases between. Germline lookup yields CDR1 SGHDT and CDR2 YYEEEE. CDR3 nucleotides: TGTGCCAGCAGACACATATCTGGAAACACCATATATTTT. This sequence encodes CASRHISGNTIYF.

This clonotype was seen many times. The V gene is TRBV18, the J gene TRBJ2-3, with D unclear. CDR3 length equals 15 residues. The germline V and J ends were trimmed by 3 bases and 2 bases, with 12 bases remaining between them. Germline CDR1 and CDR2: KGHSH and LQKENI. DNA for the CDR3: TGTGCCAGCTCACCTTCCCAGCCCCACACAGATACGCAGTATTTT. Its translation: CASSPSQPHTDTQYF.

Ten or more counts support this clonotype. This chain connects TRBV7-8 to TRBJ2-7; perhaps TRBD1 as D (5 bases). Germline assignment: CDR1 SGHVS and CDR2 FQNEAQ. There are 12 residues in the CDR3. With 5 bases removed from V and 3 bases from J, the gap between germline ends came to 8 bases. The CDR3 coding sequence is TGTGCCAGCAGCACAGGTTTCTACGAGCAGTACTTC. This sequence encodes CASSTGFYEQYF. Using reference TRBV7-8 and TRBJ2-7 for the parts outside the CDR3, the full variable domain is GAGVSQSPRYKVAKRGQDVALRCDPISGHVSLFWYQQALGQGPEFLTYFQNEAQLDKSGLPSDRFFAERPEGSVSTLKIQRTQQEDSAVYLCASSTGFYEQYFGPGTRLTVT.

This chain links TRBV29-1 with TRBJ1-1; no firm D call. V lost 4 bases, J lost 0 bases, and 12 bases lay in between. The length of the CDR3 is 14 residues. Germline-derived CDR1 and CDR2 are SQVTM and ANQGSEA. In nucleotides, the CDR3 is TGCAGCGTTGTATCTGGGCAGCTGAACACTGAAGCTTTCTTT. It yields the protein CSVVSGQLNTEAFF.

This clonotype has only a few counts. The chain employs TRBV20-1 and TRBJ1-1; D possibly corresponds to TRBD1 (6 bases). The CDR3 runs 15 residues. Trimming stripped 0 bases from V and 0 bases from J, with 11 bases between. CDR1 and CDR2 (germline): DFQATT, SNEGSKA (reference sequence). In nucleotides, the CDR3 is TGCAGTGCTAGAGACTGGGGGGGGCTGAACACTGAAGCTTTCTTT. Residues: CSARDWGGLNTEAFF.

This clonotype was observed many times. The chain recombines TRBV6-5 with TRBJ1-3; D not certain. The CDR3 loop spans 16 amino acids. V was clipped by 5 bases and J by 0 bases, with 14 bases between them. CDR1 MNHEY and CDR2 SVGAGI come from the germline V gene. CDR3 sequence (DNA): TGTGCCAGCAGTCACCGGCTCGGCGCCTCTGGAAACACCATATATTTT. It codes for CASSHRLGASGNTIYF.

This clonotype was seen only a few times. This sequence joins TRBV2 and TRBJ1-1; D call uncertain. CDR1 is SNHLY, CDR2 FYNNEI, per germline. Trimming pared 2 bases from V and 6 bases from J, leaving 16 bases between. The CDR3 is 15 residues long. The CDR3 loop reads CASSEPVGYGAEAFF. CDR3 bases: TGTGCCAGCAGTGAACCGGTCGGATACGGCGCTGAAGCTTTCTTT.

This clonotype was detected ten times or more. Because the CDR3's place on the DNA is in doubt, the DNA is left out and the CDR3 is given as listed by TCRdb. V and J are TRBV11-2 and TRBJ2-3; TRBD1, as called in the table, went unchecked against the DNA. The CDR3 comprises 13 residues, both ends counted. CDR1 SGHAT and CDR2 FQNNGV come from the germline V gene. This CDR3 reads CASSLVGRGIANF.

The sample holds many counts of this clonotype. This chain links TRBV18 with TRBJ2-3; weak D call: TRBD2 (6 bases). The CDR3 sequence is 14 residues long. Trimming shortened V by 6 bases and J by 4 bases, and 14 bases separated the two germline ends. Per the germline V gene, CDR1 is KGHSH and CDR2 is LQKENI. CDR3 bases: TGTGCCAGCTCTGTTGGGACTTCTCCAGATACGCAGTATTTT. It specifies CASSVGTSPDTQYF. The full variable domain, in which reference TRBV18 and TRBJ2-3 provide the parts outside the CDR3, is NAGVMQNPRHLVRRRGQEARLRCSPMKGHSHVYWYRQLPEEGLKFMVYLQKENIIDESGMPKERFSAEFPKEGPSILRIQQVVRGDSAAYFCASSVGTSPDTQYFGPGTRLTVL.